This TCR beta chain was identified during a study of control samples from healthy donors and cancer patients. Produced via immunoSEQ multiplex PCR; TCRdb's table is partial and in-frame only. This table holds roughly 170,000 clones, just over 90% found once. The V gene's germline CDR1 is MDHEN and CDR2 SYDVKM. The CDR3 extends over 15 amino acids. V dropped 1 base and J dropped 9 bases, with 16 bases sitting between them. This chain joins TRBV28 and TRBJ1-5, with a possible D match to TRBD1 (5 bases). Input material: blood. The clonotype comes from a woman aged 60-75 years in good health. CDR3 residues: CASSLSGQTRPPQHF. CDR3 nucleotides: TGTGCCAGCAGTTTATCGGGGCAAACCAGGCCGCCCCAGCATTTT.